Sequencing of this T cell receptor (beta chain) was carried out in a study of T cells in Graves' hyperthyroidism and ophthalmopathy. Across the study: Specimen type is peripheral blood, collected at initial diagnosis prior to any treatment.

Diagnostic decisions used clinical symptoms, serum thyroxine and TRAb, thyroid ultrasound and orbital computed tomography. Amplified TCR beta CDR3 regions came from RNA transcripts. First-round RT-PCR of the TCR CDR3 relied on the HTBI primer set. TCRdb independently ran MiXCR on the multiplex PCR reads; one entry per CDR3 protein. Altogether fewer than 850,000 distinct CDR3 sequences are present, 17% being singletons, with the ten largest covering about 14%. Study conclusions and caveats: Ophthalmopathy was distinguished from stable hyperthyroidism by 13 V-J signatures.

Notes on this clonotype: As yet, its antigen is unknown.

The receptor was derived from a man aged 50 to 59 with Graves' hyperthyroidism. The sample consisted of blood.

The CDR3 region has the DNA TGTGCCACCCTCCAGGACCGCTCCTACAATGAGCAGTTCTTC. As protein: CATLQDRSYNEQFF. The V call is TRBV15, the J call TRBJ2-1; unclear D gene. CDR1 is LNHNV and CDR2 is YYDKDF in the germline V gene (reference sequence). V lost 8 bases, J lost 0 bases, and 11 bases lay in between. This CDR3 contains 14 residues.